The T cell receptor beta chain under discussion was sequenced for a study of cytomegalovirus exposure and HLA in healthy donors. The PCR contained 60 Vbeta and 13 Jbeta primers. Here immunoSEQ multiplex PCR was the method, and the copy in TCRdb shows in-frame clones only, minus some. This table holds 98,000 or so clones, roughly four fifths found once. The CDR3 extends over 16 amino acids. The germline V gene encodes CDR1 SEHNR and CDR2 FQNEAQ (reference sequence). Trimming removed 5 bases from V and 9 bases from J; junction bases left unmatched: 11. This chain connects TRBV7-9 to TRBJ1-6, with 9 bases aligning to TRBD1. The source material was PBMCs. The sequence came from a female donor in good health and CMV-seronegative. The CDR3 bases are TGTGCCAGCAGCACCAGTTCGGGACAGGGAGGTTCACCCCTCCACTTT. It specifies CASSTSSGQGGSPLHF.